The T cell receptor beta chain described here comes from a study of blood T cell repertoires in COVID-19. Across the whole study: COVID-19 samples from acute and convalescent phases originated in the United States, Italy and Spain.

Here immunoSEQ multiplex PCR was the method, and the copy in TCRdb shows in-frame clones only, minus some. The sample carries 340,000 or so clones, roughly 84% recorded once. What was sequenced was peripheral blood. This TCR was recovered from a man over 45 with active or convalescent COVID-19.

DNA for the CDR3: TGTGCCAGCAGCTTGCAGATGGGACTCCCCCAGGCCTACAATGAGCAGTTCTTC. This gives the protein CASSLQMGLPQAYNEQFF. The chain combines TRBV5-5 with TRBJ2-1, with a tentative D call TRBD2 (6 bases). The CDR3 is 18 residues long. V lost 1 base and J lost 2, with 19 bases in between. Germline assignment: CDR1 SGHKS and CDR2 YYEKEE (reference sequence).